What follows are 17 T cell receptor beta chains derived from one specimen sequenced in a study of T cell changes during pregnancy in multiple sclerosis. Measured with immunoSEQ multiplex PCR; TCRdb has only the in-frame clones, and not every one. Altogether approximately 84,000 clones are present, 94% being singletons, with the ten largest covering about 2.5%. The sequenced sample was peripheral blood, obtained in the third trimester of pregnancy. The source of these receptors is a female donor with multiple sclerosis, enrolled in a pregnancy study.

Only a few counts were recorded for this clone. V usage is TRBV29-1 and J usage is TRBJ1-6; a weak D match, TRBD1 (5 bases). V lost 4 bases to trimming and J lost 9 bases, with 10 bases between them. Germline CDR1 reads SQVTM; CDR2 reads ANQGSEA. The CDR3 is made up of 12 amino acids. CDR3 sequence (DNA): TGCAGCGTTGGAGGTCAGGGTTCACCCCTCCACTTT. As protein: CSVGGQGSPLHF. Together with reference TRBV29-1 and TRBJ1-6, the CDR3 gives the full variable domain: SAVISQKPSRDICQRGTSLTIQCQVDSQVTMMFWYRQQPGQSLTLIATANQGSEATYESGFVIDKFPISRPNLTFSTLTVSNMSPEDSSIYLCSVGGQGSPLHFGNGTRLTVT.

V is TRBV29-1 and J is TRBJ2-7; tentatively, D is TRBD1 (6 bases). CDR3 length: 13 amino acids. Trimming took 6 bases from V and 3 from J, leaving 15 bases between them. CDR1 is SQVTM, CDR2 ANQGSEA, per germline. The CDR3 DNA is TGCAGCGTACTAAGTGACAGGAGCTACGAGCAGTACTTC. Protein product: CSVLSDRSYEQYF.

This clone showed up just a few times. The chain is built from TRBV9 and TRBJ1-1; D gene uncertain. Germline CDR1 reads SGDLS; CDR2 reads YYNGEE. The CDR3 runs to 12 residues. The V gene lost 0 bases and the J gene lost 3 bases, with 3 bases spanning the gap. CDR3 sequence (DNA): TGTGCCAGCAGCGTAGGGCACACTGAAGCTTTCTTT. Residues: CASSVGHTEAFF.

The gene calls are TRBV9 and TRBJ2-7; TRBD2 might be the D (6 bases). The CDR3 length is 14 residues. Germline V gene lookup returns CDR1 SGDLS and CDR2 YYNGEE. V lost 4 bases and J lost 3, with 14 bases in between. In DNA form, the CDR3 reads TGTGCCAGCAGCCCGGGACTCATATACTACGAGCAGTACTTC. Protein: CASSPGLIYYEQYF.

The chain's CDR3 is CASSGGQGRETQYF. The DNA of the CDR3 is TGTGCCAGCAGCGGAGGACAGGGAAGGGAGACCCAGTACTTC. The chain carries TRBV9 and TRBJ2-5, with 8 bases aligning to TRBD1. The CDR3 totals 14 residues. CDR1 and CDR2 (germline): SGDLS, YYNGEE. V lost 3 bases and J lost 5; bases outside the gene matches: 6.

This rearrangement joins TRBV9 to TRBJ1-4; D gene uncertain. The V end lost 7 bases, the J end lost 10 bases, and 11 bases lay between the germline ends. The CDR3 is 11 residues long. Per germline, CDR1 SGDLS and CDR2 YYNGEE. In DNA form, the CDR3 reads TGTGCCAGCGGTAACTCCCTAAAACTGTTTTTT. Translating it yields CASGNSLKLFF.

The CDR3 bases are TGTGCCAGTACCCCGGGGGGTAGGTTCTTCACAGATACGCAGTATTTT. Translated, it gives CASTPGGRFFTDTQYF. The V and J genes are TRBV19 and TRBJ2-3; 7 bases agree with TRBD2. Germline CDR1 is LNHDA and CDR2 is SQIVND (reference sequence). This CDR3 comprises 16 residues. V shed 7 bases and J 2 bases; nucleotides not matched to a gene: 12.

Only one count was recorded for this clone. The chain couples TRBV7-9 to TRBJ1-4; 8 bases align to TRBD1. This CDR3 contains 13 residues. The V segment lost 5 bases and the J segment 10 bases; nucleotides outside the gene matches: 6. The V gene's germline CDR1 is SEHNR and CDR2 FQNEAQ (reference sequence). The CDR3: CASSPGQGAKLFF. The CDR3 bases are TGTGCCAGCAGCCCCGGACAGGGAGCAAAACTGTTTTTT.

V and J are TRBV7-9 and TRBJ2-5; D is uncertain. Trimming shortened V by 5 bases and J by 1 base, and 14 bases separated the two germline ends. Germline CDR1 and CDR2: SEHNR and FQNEAQ (reference sequence). This CDR3 contains 15 residues. CDR3 sequence reads: CASSLPGLVQETQYF. DNA of the CDR3: TGTGCCAGCAGCCTACCTGGGCTCGTCCAAGAGACCCAGTACTTC.

The rearrangement uses TRBV10-3 and TRBJ1-1; D not certain. This CDR3 has 14 amino acids. The germline gives CDR1 ENHRY, CDR2 SYGVKD. The V end lost 4 bases, the J end lost 3 bases, and 12 bases lay between the germline ends. The CDR3 is CAISGGASDTEAFF. The DNA of the CDR3 is TGTGCCATCAGTGGCGGAGCTTCCGACACTGAAGCTTTCTTT.

The chain couples TRBV6-5 to TRBJ2-7, with D unresolved. V was shortened by 4 bases and J by 4 bases, with 8 bases between the two germline ends. The CDR3 covers 12 residues. The germline gives CDR1 MNHEY, CDR2 SVGAGI. The CDR3 DNA is TGTGCCAGCAGTTCTTCCGGGTACGAGCAGTACTTC. This codes for CASSSSGYEQYF.

The chain is built from TRBV18 and TRBJ1-2, with 7 bases matching TRBD1. The germline V gene has CDR1 KGHSH and CDR2 LQKENI. V dropped 2 bases and J dropped 5; count of bases not matched to a gene: 8. The CDR3 consists of 15 residues. The CDR3 DNA is TGTGCCAGCTCACCAATCGGGACAGATTTTTATGGCTACACCTTC. This gives the protein CASSPIGTDFYGYTF.

The chain is built from TRBV11-2 and TRBJ1-6; D remains unclear. This CDR3 comprises 13 residues. Deletions cut 5 bases from V and 9 bases from J, with 11 bases between. The germline V gene has CDR1 SGHAT and CDR2 FQNNGV. CDR3 nucleotides: TGTGCCAGCAGCCAGAGGGTTCTTTCACCCCTCCACTTT. This encodes CASSQRVLSPLHF.

The rearrangement links TRBV5-8 to TRBJ1-6; D remains ambiguous. This CDR3 is built from 15 residues. CDR1 SGHTS and CDR2 YDEGEE come from the germline V gene. V shed 1 base and J shed 4 bases, with 9 bases lying between them. CDR3 DNA: TGTGCCAGCAGCTTGTCAGGCCCATATAATTCACCCCTCCACTTT. Protein product: CASSLSGPYNSPLHF.

The V call is TRBV9, the J call TRBJ2-7; 7 bases agree with TRBD2. The V gene's germline CDR1 is SGDLS and CDR2 YYNGEE. V lost 1 base, J lost 1 base, and 11 bases stayed unmatched. The CDR3 has 17 amino acids. The DNA for the CDR3 is TGTGCCAGCAGCGTAAGCGGGGCGGGGACGGATTCCTACGAGCAGTACTTC. Amino acids: CASSVSGAGTDSYEQYF. The complete variable domain, with remaining parts taken from reference TRBV9 and TRBJ2-7, reads DSGVTQTPKHLITATGQRVTLRCSPRSGDLSVYWYQQSLDQGLQFLIQYYNGEERAKGNILERFSAQQFPDLHSELNLSSLELGDSALYFCASSVSGAGTDSYEQYFGPGTRLTVT.

The rearrangement links TRBV25-1 to TRBJ2-1, with unresolved D. The germline CDR1 and CDR2 sequences are MGHDK and SYGVNS. The CDR3 spans 12 residues. The V gene lost 6 bases and the J gene lost 0 bases, with 3 bases spanning the gap. The DNA for the CDR3 is TGTGCCAGCAGGTACTCCTACAATGAGCAGTTCTTC. It is translated as CASRYSYNEQFF.

This clone occurred a few times. V usage is TRBV9 and J usage is TRBJ1-2; TRBD1 agrees at 7 bases. Germline V gene data show CDR1 as SGDLS and CDR2 as YYNGEE. The CDR3 runs to 16 residues. The J segment lost 8 bases and the V segment lost 0 bases, leaving 13 bases of the junction unmatched. CDR3 sequence reads: CASSVETGTALRGYTF. CDR3 DNA sequence: TGTGCCAGCAGCGTAGAAACAGGGACAGCCCTCCGCGGCTACACCTTC.